Below, 11 T cell receptor beta chains from the same sample are listed, as sequenced in a study of T cell responses to AZD1222 COVID-19 vaccine. Only in-frame clones appear in the TCRdb table, and some are missing; sequencing was by immunoSEQ multiplex PCR. The repertoire holds under 200,000 clones, with roughly 92% as singletons. Here the sequenced sample was peripheral blood, taken on day 0 of AZD1222 vaccination. Receptor source: an adult in good health.

The V call is TRBV5-1, the J call TRBJ1-6; D is unclear. CDR1 SGHRS and CDR2 YFSETQ come from the germline V gene. Trimming removed 0 bases from V and 10 bases from J, with 14 bases in between. The CDR3 loop spans 15 amino acids. The CDR3 here is CASSLVVPQFSPLHF. Here the CDR3 DNA reads TGCGCCAGCAGCTTGGTTGTCCCGCAGTTCTCACCCCTCCACTTT.

Points on this clone: Other DNA sequences from this sample encode an identical CDR3 as well. The CDR3 reads CSVDSGHGYTF. CDR3 sequence (DNA): TGCAGCGTTGATTCAGGGCATGGCTACACCTTC. This chain uses TRBV29-1 with TRBJ1-2; a weak D match, TRBD1 (5 bases). The germline gives CDR1 SQVTM, CDR2 ANQGSEA. The CDR3 sequence is 11 residues long. V dropped 3 bases and J dropped 6 bases, with 8 bases sitting between them.

CDR3 sequence (DNA): TGTGCCAGTAGAACAGGGTTCCCCATGAACACTGAAGCTTTCTTT. Its translation: CASRTGFPMNTEAFF. The gene calls are TRBV19 and TRBJ1-1; weak D call: TRBD1 (6 bases). This CDR3 spans 15 amino acids. The germline CDR1 and CDR2 sequences are LNHDA and SQIVND (reference sequence). V lost 6 bases and J 0 bases, leaving 14 bases between the germline ends.

This clone was seen only once. As DNA, the CDR3 is TGTGCCTGGAGCCTTCGGGGGGGACTAGCGGGGCTCCAGGGCAATGAGCAGTTCTTC. Protein sequence: CAWSLRGGLAGLQGNEQFF. The V call is TRBV30, the J call TRBJ2-1, with 13 nucleotides matching TRBD2. The germline V gene encodes CDR1 GTSNPN and CDR2 SVGIG (reference sequence). V gave up 3 bases and J gave up 6 bases; unmatched junction bases: 17. The CDR3 has 19 residues.

The rearrangement uses TRBV7-9 and TRBJ1-1, with a tentative D call TRBD1 (5 bases). This CDR3 contains 13 residues. Germline lookup yields CDR1 SEHNR and CDR2 FQNEAQ (reference sequence). V lost 6 bases to trimming and J lost 1 base, with 9 bases between them. CDR3 DNA: TGTGCCAGCAGTAAAGGGACGAACACTGAAGCTTTCTTT. This encodes CASSKGTNTEAFF.

The chain couples TRBV15 to TRBJ2-7; perhaps TRBD2 as D (5 bases). This CDR3 region has 15 residues. Germline V CDR1 and CDR2: LNHNV, YYDKDF (reference sequence). The V gene lost 1 base and the J gene lost 2 bases, with 12 bases spanning the gap. In DNA, the CDR3 is TGTGCCACCAGCAGAGGGACTGGAAGCACCTACGAGCAGTACTTC. It translates to CATSRGTGSTYEQYF.

The V gene is TRBV3-1 (or the pseudogene TRBV3-2), the J gene TRBJ2-7, with 7 bases identical to TRBD1. This CDR3 spans 15 amino acids. Germline CDR1 reads LGHDT; CDR2 reads YNNKEL (reference sequence). Germline trimming cut 4 bases from V and 5 bases from J; bases unmatched to any gene: 11. The CDR3 nucleotides read TGTGCCAGCAGCCCTAGGACAGGAAAGGTCCACGAGCAGTACTTC. Translation: CASSPRTGKVHEQYF.

The chain combines TRBV7-8 with TRBJ2-1, with D perhaps TRBD2 (5 bases). The CDR3 is 16 amino acids. Germline V gene sequence: CDR1 SGHVS, CDR2 FQNEAQ. The V end was cut by 4 bases, the J end by 10 bases, with 23 bases between. CDR3 loop: CASSSPLAQLFAEQFF. The CDR3 nucleotides are TGTGCCAGCAGCTCCCCTCTAGCTCAACTCTTCGCCGAGCAGTTCTTC.

This sequence joins TRBV11-2 and TRBJ1-2; TRBD1 might be the D (6 bases). The CDR3 covers 16 residues. Germline loops: CDR1 SGHAT, CDR2 FQNNGV. V was clipped by 0 bases and J by 3 bases, with 14 bases between them. The CDR3 here is CASSLDHRGGHYGYTF. The CDR3 DNA is TGTGCCAGCAGCTTAGATCATCGGGGGGGGCACTATGGCTACACCTTC.

The genes are TRBV7-2 and TRBJ1-5; possibly TRBD1 for D (5 bases). The CDR3 covers 15 residues. CDR1 SGHTA and CDR2 FQGNSA come from the germline V gene. The V gene lost 4 bases and the J gene lost 4 bases, with 14 bases spanning the gap. CDR3 in DNA: TGTGCCAGCAGCTGGGGCGAGACACGGAATCAGCCCCAGCATTTT. It is translated as CASSWGETRNQPQHF.

CDR3 loop: CASSLTASEGEQFF. The CDR3 DNA sequence: TGTGCCAGCAGCTTAACGGCTAGCGAGGGGGAGCAGTTCTTC. The V call is TRBV7-3, the J call TRBJ2-1; D possibly corresponds to TRBD2 (6 bases). The CDR3 is 14 amino acids. Deletions cut 0 bases from V and 10 bases from J, with 13 bases between. Germline CDR1 and CDR2: SGHTA and FQGTGA.